Below, 27 T cell receptor beta chains from the same sample are listed, as sequenced in a study of OX40 agonist ivuxolimab in advanced cancers. Using immunoSEQ multiplex PCR, the repertoire was profiled, and TCRdb retains in-frame clones only, with some absent. The sample contains tens of thousands of clones, 80% to 90% of which appear only once. The material was CD4+ or CD8+ T cells sorted from blood, obtained in a trial of the OX40 agonist ivuxolimab. These TCRs come from an adult with an advanced solid tumor such as melanoma, head and neck, liver or kidney cancer.

The gene calls are TRBV30 and TRBJ1-4; possibly TRBD1 for D (5 bases). Deletions cut 4 bases from V and 10 bases from J, with 19 bases between. Looked up from germline, CDR1 is GTSNPN and CDR2 is SVGIG (reference sequence). The CDR3 spans 14 residues. Here the CDR3 DNA reads TGTGCCTGGAAGCGAAGCGCCTTGGGGGGAAAACTGTTTTTT. Residues: CAWKRSALGGKLFF. Full variable domain (missing parts from reference TRBV30 and TRBJ1-4): SQTIHQWPATLVQPVGSPLSLECTVEGTSNPNLYWYRQAAGRGLQLLFYSVGIGQISSEVPQNLSASRPQDRQFILSSKKLLLSDSGFYLCAWKRSALGGKLFFGSGTQLSVL.

CDR3 residues: CASREGGRGALYEQYF. Written as DNA, the CDR3 is TGTGCCAGCAGGGAAGGGGGGCGGGGCGCGCTTTACGAGCAGTACTTC. The rearrangement joins TRBV5-8 to TRBJ2-7, with D perhaps assigned TRBD1 or TRBD2 (6 bases each). The V and J ends lost 5 bases and 4 bases respectively, with 22 bases between them. CDR3 length equals 16 residues. Germline V gene data show CDR1 as SGHTS and CDR2 as YDEGEE.

This clone has a single count. This sequence joins TRBV28 and TRBJ1-5, with D possibly matching TRBD1 (5 bases). Germline V gene sequence: CDR1 MDHEN, CDR2 SYDVKM. There are 15 residues in the CDR3. Trimming left V 5 bases short and J 3 bases short, with 14 bases between. CDR3 region: CASSPPGTINQPQHF. The DNA for the CDR3 is TGTGCCAGCAGTCCCCCCGGGACGATCAATCAGCCCCAGCATTTT.

V and J are TRBV28 and TRBJ2-2; D might be TRBD2 (6 bases). Trimming cost V 6 bases and J 1 base, with 18 bases left between them. The germline CDR1 and CDR2 sequences are MDHEN and SYDVKM. This CDR3 has 17 residues. The CDR3 nucleotides are TGTGCCAGCAGGAAGGGATCCGGGACTGTGAACACCGGGGAGCTGTTTTTT. As protein: CASRKGSGTVNTGELFF.

V and J are TRBV5-1 and TRBJ2-7; D is possibly TRBD1 (5 bases). This CDR3 has 14 amino acids. Trimming took off 2 bases at V and 3 bases at J, with 12 bases between the two ends. Germline CDR1 SGHRS, CDR2 YFSETQ. The CDR3 sequence: CASSFYRQNYEQYF. DNA of the CDR3: TGCGCCAGCAGCTTTTACAGGCAGAACTACGAGCAGTACTTC.

The chain couples TRBV7-2 to TRBJ2-5, with 7 positions matching TRBD2. The V gene end was trimmed by 3 bases and the J gene end by 0 bases; junction bases not matched to a gene: 7. Germline CDR1 SGHTA, CDR2 FQGNSA. This CDR3 contains 16 residues. Written as DNA, the CDR3 is TGTGCCAGCAGCTTCTCGGGGGGAGGAAACCAAGAGACCCAGTACTTC. It encodes CASSFSGGGNQETQYF.

A few counts support this clone. The V gene is TRBV21-1, the J gene TRBJ2-2. TRBV21-1 is flagged as a pseudogene. This CDR3 comprises 18 residues. In nucleotides, the CDR3 is TGTGCCAGCAGCAAAGGGGGGTGGGGAGCATTATCTCCCGGGGAGCTGTTTTTT. Translating gives CASSKGGWGALSPGELFF.

The V call is TRBV6-5, the J call TRBJ2-1; 11 positions agree with TRBD2. V lost 3 bases and J lost 5; bases outside the gene matches: 6. Germline V gene data show CDR1 as MNHEY and CDR2 as SVGAGI. This CDR3 spans 16 amino acids. The CDR3 sequence: CASSYEVTSGNNEQFF. The CDR3 nucleotides are TGTGCCAGCAGTTATGAAGTGACTAGCGGGAACAATGAGCAGTTCTTC.

This chain links TRBV5-1 with TRBJ2-7, with unresolved D. This CDR3 spans 15 amino acids. CDR1 SGHRS and CDR2 YFSETQ come from the germline V gene. V shed 0 bases and J shed 2 bases, with 12 bases lying between them. The CDR3 spells CASSLEGDPPYEQYF. CDR3 DNA sequence: TGCGCCAGCAGCTTGGAAGGAGACCCCCCCTACGAGCAGTACTTC.

This clone was detected a few times. The chain employs TRBV27 and TRBJ2-7; D may be TRBD2 (6 bases). CDR1 is MNHEY and CDR2 is SMNVEV in the germline V gene (reference sequence). The V gene lost 3 bases and the J gene lost 6 bases, with 12 bases spanning the gap. There are 13 residues in the CDR3. CDR3 DNA: TGTGCCAGCAGTTTTGGCGGGGCGCGCGAGCAGTACTTC. Translating gives CASSFGGAREQYF.

V gene TRBV25-1 combines with J gene TRBJ1-4; 7 positions match TRBD1. V shed 1 base, J shed 8 bases, and the junction held 4 bases outside the gene matches. This CDR3 has 14 amino acids. Germline CDR1 reads MGHDK; CDR2 reads SYGVNS. The CDR3 reads CASSEWSGGEKLFF. The CDR3 bases are TGTGCCAGCAGTGAATGGTCAGGGGGGGAAAAACTGTTTTTT.

The CDR3 DNA reads as TGCAGTGCTACTCAGTTATATGGCTACACCTTC. Residues: CSATQLYGYTF. The chain couples TRBV20-1 to TRBJ1-2, with D unresolved. Trimming left V 4 bases short and J 5 bases short, with 8 bases between. This CDR3 has 11 amino acids. Germline loops: CDR1 DFQATT, CDR2 SNEGSKA (reference sequence).

The chain couples TRBV6-6 to TRBJ2-1; 11 nucleotides align to TRBD2. Germline trimming cut 4 bases from V and 7 bases from J; bases unmatched to any gene: 9. The CDR3 length is 16 residues. The germline CDR1 and CDR2 sequences are MNHNY and SVGAGI (reference sequence). For the CDR3, the DNA is TGTGCCAGCAGTTCCCCGGGTAGCGGGAGGGTTAATGAGCAGTTCTTC. Residues: CASSSPGSGRVNEQFF.

The chain couples TRBV6-1 to TRBJ1-2; tentatively, D is TRBD1 (6 bases). With 2 bases removed from V and 6 bases from J, the gap between germline ends came to 13 bases. Germline CDR1 and CDR2: MNHNS and SASEGT. This CDR3 region has 14 residues. This CDR3 reads CASSEYRDQDGYTF. The DNA for the CDR3 is TGTGCCAGCAGTGAATACAGGGATCAGGATGGCTACACCTTC.

The chain is built from TRBV28 and TRBJ2-7; D might be TRBD2 (6 bases). Germline V gene lookup returns CDR1 MDHEN and CDR2 SYDVKM. V lost 4 bases and J 2 bases, leaving 12 bases between the germline ends. The CDR3 has 14 amino acids. This CDR3 reads CASSSGTGAYEQYF. CDR3 nucleotide sequence: TGTGCCAGCAGTTCCGGGACGGGGGCCTACGAGCAGTACTTC.

This clone occurred once. The chain couples TRBV28 to TRBJ2-7; 10 bases are shared with TRBD2. CDR3 size: 15 residues. Losses at the gene ends were 6 bases for V and 4 bases for J; bases not matched to a gene: 9. Germline V CDR1 and CDR2: MDHEN, SYDVKM. The CDR3 bases are TGTGCCAGCAGGACCACTAGCGGGGAGAATTACGAGCAGTACTTC. This codes for CASRTTSGENYEQYF. Based on the CDR3 plus reference TRBV28 and TRBJ2-7, the full variable domain is DVKVTQSSRYLVKRTGEKVFLECVQDMDHENMFWYRQDPGLGLRLIYFSYDVKMKEKGDIPEGYSVSREKKERFSLILESASTNQTSMYLCASRTTSGENYEQYFGPGTRLTVT.

The chain joins TRBV11-2 to TRBJ1-5, with TRBD1 matching 8 bases. Germline V gene data show CDR1 as SGHAT and CDR2 as FQNNGV. There are 15 residues in the CDR3. The V segment lost 4 bases and the J segment 6 bases; nucleotides outside the gene matches: 8. The CDR3 sequence: CASSSDRGFGQPQHF. CDR3 DNA sequence: TGTGCCAGCAGCTCAGACAGGGGTTTTGGTCAGCCCCAGCATTTT.

The V call is TRBV18, the J call TRBJ2-7, with 13 bases aligning to TRBD2. Germline V CDR1 and CDR2: KGHSH, LQKENI. V shed 3 bases, J shed 5 bases, and the junction held 4 bases outside the gene matches. CDR3 length: 15 residues. The chain's CDR3 is CASSPGLAGRNEQYF. The CDR3 coding sequence is TGTGCCAGCTCACCGGGACTAGCGGGAAGGAACGAGCAGTACTTC.

This sequence joins TRBV9 and TRBJ2-5, with 11 bases that match TRBD2. From germline, CDR1 is SGDLS and CDR2 YYNGEE. The CDR3 is made up of 16 amino acids. The ends lost 0 bases at V and 5 bases at J; junction bases unmatched: 6. The CDR3 reads CASSVDVAGGPETQYF. The CDR3 coding sequence is TGTGCCAGCAGCGTAGATGTAGCGGGAGGGCCGGAGACCCAGTACTTC.

The CDR3 here is CATSRSALRQEQYF. Here the CDR3 DNA reads TGTGCCACCAGCAGGTCCGCCCTCAGACAGGAGCAGTACTTC. This chain links TRBV15 with TRBJ2-7; possibly TRBD1 for D (5 bases). V lost 3 bases to trimming and J lost 7 bases, with 16 bases between them. Germline CDR1 is LNHNV and CDR2 is YYDKDF (reference sequence). This CDR3 contains 14 residues. The full variable domain, its missing parts supplied by reference TRBV15 and TRBJ2-7, is DAMVIQNPRYQVTQFGKPVTLSCSQTLNHNVMYWYQQKSSQAPKLLFHYYDKDFNNEADTPDNFQSRRPNTSFCFLDIRSPGLGDTAMYLCATSRSALRQEQYFGPGTRLTVT.

J is TRBJ2-7 and V is TRBV5-1, with 10 bases fitting TRBD1. The V gene end was trimmed by 2 bases and the J gene end by 6 bases; junction bases not matched to a gene: 5. This CDR3 is built from 14 residues. Germline CDR1 SGHRS, CDR2 YFSETQ. CDR3 bases: TGCGCCAGCAGCTTCGGGACAGGGGTATCCGAGCAGTACTTC. Its translation: CASSFGTGVSEQYF.

CDR3 in DNA: TGTGCCAGCAGCCCACTCTCTAACCTCGGCGAGCAGTACTTC. Translated, it gives CASSPLSNLGEQYF. This chain connects TRBV7-9 to TRBJ2-7; D unresolved. This CDR3 spans 14 amino acids. Germline-derived CDR1 and CDR2 are SEHNR and FQNEAQ (reference sequence). The V and J ends lost 5 bases and 6 bases respectively, with 17 bases between them. The whole variable domain, filled in from reference TRBV7-9 and TRBJ2-7, reads DTGVSQNPRHKITKRGQNVTFRCDPISEHNRLYWYRQTLGQGPEFLTYFQNEAQLEKSRLLSDRFSAERPKGSFSTLEIQRTEQGDSAMYLCASSPLSNLGEQYFGPGTRLTVT.

In this sample, this clone turned up a few times. CDR3 nucleotide sequence: TGTGCCAGCAGACCCCAGGTGATAACTGAAGCTTTCTTT. Residues: CASRPQVITEAFF. The chain couples TRBV25-1 to TRBJ1-1, with no clear D. The CDR3 covers 13 residues. V lost 6 bases, J lost 5 bases, and 13 bases lay in between. CDR1 is MGHDK, CDR2 SYGVNS, per germline.

The chain is built from TRBV5-1 and TRBJ2-2; D gene ambiguous. The V gene's germline CDR1 is SGHRS and CDR2 YFSETQ. V dropped 4 bases and J dropped 6 bases, with 10 bases sitting between them. There are 13 residues in the CDR3. The CDR3 loop is CASSTKSAGELFF. In nucleotides, the CDR3 is TGCGCCAGCAGCACCAAGTCCGCCGGGGAGCTGTTTTTT. Full variable domain (remainder filled in from reference TRBV5-1 and TRBJ2-2): KAGVTQTPRYLIKTRGQQVTLSCSPISGHRSVSWYQQTPGQGLQFLFEYFSETQRNKGNFPGRFSGRQFSNSRSEMNVSTLELGDSALYLCASSTKSAGELFFGEGSRLTVL.

The chain links TRBV5-1 to TRBJ2-3; D might be TRBD1 (6 bases). In germline, CDR1 is SGHRS, CDR2 YFSETQ. The CDR3 is made up of 14 amino acids. Trimming left V 0 bases short and J 7 bases short, with 12 bases between. Here the CDR3 reads CASSLGQAPNTQYF. The CDR3 coding sequence is TGCGCCAGCAGCTTGGGACAGGCCCCGAATACGCAGTATTTT.

The chain has TRBV18 and TRBJ1-2; D gene uncertain. CDR1 and CDR2 from the germline V gene are KGHSH and LQKENI. The CDR3 runs to 15 residues. V lost 1 base and J 3 bases, leaving 12 bases between the germline ends. CDR3 nucleotides: TGTGCCAGCTCACCACTGCGCGATGACGACTATGGCTACACCTTC. Protein product: CASSPLRDDDYGYTF.

This chain connects TRBV19 to TRBJ2-1; the D is unclear. V dropped 4 bases and J dropped 6 bases, with 7 bases sitting between them. The CDR3 consists of 12 residues. Germline-derived CDR1 and CDR2 are LNHDA and SQIVND (reference sequence). CDR3 residues: CASSRFGNEQFF. The CDR3 DNA follows: TGTGCCAGTAGTAGGTTTGGCAATGAGCAGTTCTTC.